This entry concerns a single T cell receptor beta chain. Profiled with immunoSEQ multiplex PCR; TCRdb holds only in-frame clones, not every one. The sample shows 100,000 to 150,000 clones, 75% to 95% of them seen only once. This specimen comes from a study of control samples from healthy donors and cancer patients. CDR3 length: 17 amino acids. CDR1 is SGHAT and CDR2 is FQNNGV in the germline V gene. Trimming left V 0 bases short and J 6 bases short, with 18 bases between. This receptor was identified in a man between 18 and 29 years old in good health. The genes are TRBV11-2 and TRBJ2-1; D may be TRBD1 or TRBD2 (5 bases each). The sequenced sample was blood. CDR3 loop: CASSLDGDWDLPNEQFF. The CDR3 DNA follows: TGTGCCAGCAGCTTAGATGGCGACTGGGACCTACCCAATGAGCAGTTCTTC.